What follows are 24 T cell receptor beta chains derived from one specimen sequenced in a study of tissue T cells after allogeneic stem cell transplantation. Some clones are missing from TCRdb's copy, which holds only in-frame ones; the method was immunoSEQ multiplex PCR. This sample yields roughly 8,600 clones, of which 35% to 40% are seen a single time; roughly 4.9% belongs to the top ten. Time point of the sample: mouse harvest day 14 after allogeneic transplant. The graft held 10^6 splenic CD5+ T cells and 10^7 T-cell-depleted bone marrow cells. Sequenced: skin. These receptors all stem from a female BALB/c mouse given C57BL/6 T cells with graft-versus-host disease after an allogeneic hematopoietic cell transplant.

Concerning this clone: Mouse gene names and germline throughout. With the read ending 1 residue before the CDR3 end, the germline J gene is used to fill in that end. The chain is built from TRBV3 and TRBJ1-1; tentative D call: TRBD1 (6 bases). V was pared by 2 bases and J by 1 base, with 11 bases between. The CDR3 extends over 15 amino acids. Germline CDR1 and CDR2: SNHLY and FYNGKV (reference sequence). CDR3 DNA (partial): TGTGCCAGCAGCTTACAGGGGAGGAGGAACACAGAAGTCTTC. Amino acids: CASSLQGRRNTEVF. The full CDR3 sequence reads CASSLQGRRNTEVFF.

About this clone: The gene names given are mouse names. Coverage ceases 1 residue before the CDR3 finishes, and the germline J gene fills in the end. The chain recombines TRBV26 with TRBJ2-3; D is possibly TRBD1 (5 bases). V lost 0 bases to trimming and J lost 0 bases, with 10 bases between them. Looked up from germline, CDR1 is KGHPV and CDR2 is FQNQEV (reference sequence). The CDR3 extends over 16 amino acids. Partial CDR3 DNA: TGTGCCAGCAGTCTGTCGCGGACAACTAGTGCAGAAACGCTGTAT. Translating gives CASSLSRTTSAETLY. In full, the CDR3 is CASSLSRTTSAETLYF.

By sample fraction, this clone is medium-sized. Here the gene names and germline are mouse. The DNA ends 1 residue before the CDR3 does, and the rest of the CDR3 is filled in from the germline J gene. Other DNA sequences from this sample encode an identical CDR3 as well. The chain uses TRBV26 and TRBJ2-1; D remains unclear. The CDR3 spans 13 residues. Trimming removed 0 bases at V and 3 bases at J, with 3 bases between. Germline V lookup: CDR1 KGHPV, CDR2 FQNQEV (reference sequence). The CDR3 loop is CASSLSSYAEQFF. CDR3 DNA (partial): TGTGCCAGCAGTCTGTCTAGCTATGCTGAGCAGTTC.

This clone is judged medium-sized. Germline and genes here are mouse. Sequencing ends 1 residue short of the CDR3 end; the germline J gene provides the rest. The J gene is TRBJ1-1, the V gene TRBV26; D uncertain. CDR1 KGHPV and CDR2 FQNQEV come from the germline V gene (reference sequence). CDR3 size: 13 residues. Trimming took 3 bases from V and 1 from J, leaving 6 bases between them. The sequenced CDR3 bases are TGTGCCAGCAGTCTCCGCAGAAACACAGAAGTCTTC. It yields the protein CASSLRRNTEVF. In full, the CDR3 reads CASSLRRNTEVFF.

This clone has a handful of counts. Germline and genes: mouse. Read coverage stops 1 residue before the CDR3 terminus; the germline J gene supplies the remainder. The chain uses TRBV26 and TRBJ1-3, with TRBD1 as a possible D gene (5 bases). Germline CDR1 and CDR2: KGHPV and FQNQEV (reference sequence). The V end lost 0 bases, the J end lost 9 bases, and 12 bases lay between the germline ends. This CDR3 comprises 14 residues. The DNA read from the CDR3 is TGTGCCAGCAGTCTGTCGAATGGGGCCAGTACGCTCTAT. This gives the protein CASSLSNGASTLY. The complete CDR3 reads CASSLSNGASTLYF.

A word on this clone: The genes are named according to mouse. The read terminates 1 residue before the CDR3 end, so the remaining end is supplied by the germline J gene. The V gene is TRBV26, the J gene TRBJ1-2; a weak D match, TRBD1 (6 bases). The germline gives CDR1 KGHPV, CDR2 FQNQEV (reference sequence). The CDR3 contains 12 residues. V lost 6 bases and J 1 base, leaving 6 bases between the germline ends. This CDR3 is CASSRGNSDYTF. The CDR3 bases that were read are TGTGCCAGCAGCAGGGGAAACTCCGACTACACC.

This clone has a handful of counts. Germline and genes here are mouse. The CDR3 loop reads CASSLGGNERLFF. The part of the CDR3 DNA that was read is TGTGCCAGCAGCCTAGGGGGCAACGAAAGATTATTT. The J gene is TRBJ1-4, the V gene TRBV26; possible D gene TRBD1, 6 bases. The CDR3 end falls 1 residue outside the read, so it is completed with the germline J gene. The CDR3 is 13 amino acids. Germline V gives CDR1 KGHPV, CDR2 FQNQEV (reference sequence). V was pared by 6 bases and J by 4 bases, with 9 bases between.

Comments on this clone: Mouse germline and gene names are used. The CDR3 extends 1 residue past the end of the read, so its final part is completed from the germline J gene. V and J are TRBV26 and TRBJ2-7, with 7 bases matching TRBD1. J was trimmed by 0 bases and V by 7 bases; bases with no gene match: 6. CDR3 length equals 14 residues. Germline CDR1 reads KGHPV; CDR2 reads FQNQEV (reference sequence). This chain's CDR3 is CASTLGQSSYEQYF. The sequenced CDR3 bases are TGTGCCAGCACCCTGGGACAGAGCTCCTATGAACAGTAC.

Regarding this clone: The gene names here belong to mouse. The read halts 1 residue ahead of the CDR3 end, with the missing end drawn from the germline J gene. This chain joins TRBV3 and TRBJ1-3, with D hard to call. The CDR3 contains 15 residues. Germline CDR1 is SNHLY and CDR2 is FYNGKV (reference sequence). The V and J ends lost 1 base and 1 base respectively, with 8 bases between them. The sequenced CDR3 bases are TGTGCCAGCAGCTTAGTTATAGGGTCTGGAAATACGCTCTAT. Protein sequence: CASSLVIGSGNTLY. From start to end, the CDR3 is CASSLVIGSGNTLYF.

Of note for this clone: These gene names are mouse names. The read is 1 residue too short to cover the CDR3 end, so that end is filled in from the germline J gene. V usage is TRBV26 and J usage is TRBJ1-1; D not resolved. Trimming pared 2 bases from V and 0 bases from J, leaving 7 bases between. Germline loops: CDR1 KGHPV, CDR2 FQNQEV (reference sequence). The CDR3 consists of 14 residues. The CDR3 DNA, read in part, is TGTGCCAGCAGTCTGGGATTCGCAAACACAGAAGTCTTC. Its translation: CASSLGFANTEVF. The full CDR3 protein is CASSLGFANTEVFF.

Details on this clone: The germline and genes are mouse ones. The observed sequence ends 1 residue before the CDR3 terminus, with the missing tail filled in from the germline J gene. The rearrangement uses TRBV3 and TRBJ2-7; D is perhaps TRBD2 (8 bases). CDR1 and CDR2 (germline): SNHLY, FYNGKV (reference sequence). This CDR3 comprises 13 residues. V lost 2 bases to trimming and J lost 7 bases, with 12 bases between them. CDR3 protein: CASSLQGGREQYF. Incomplete CDR3 DNA: TGTGCCAGCAGCTTACAGGGGGGGCGGGAACAGTAC.

Concerning this clone itself: The genes and germline here are from mouse. The read terminates 1 residue before the CDR3 end, so the remaining end is supplied by the germline J gene. J is TRBJ1-1 and V is TRBV26, with a weak D call TRBD1 (5 bases). V was trimmed by 6 bases and J by 0 bases, leaving 14 bases between them. The CDR3 is made up of 15 amino acids. Germline CDR1 KGHPV, CDR2 FQNQEV (reference sequence). The sequenced CDR3 bases are TGTGCCAGCAGCCTCCGAGGGGCAACAAACACAGAAGTCTTC. It yields the protein CASSLRGATNTEVF. The full CDR3 sequence reads CASSLRGATNTEVFF.

Remarks on this clone: Any gene name here is a mouse gene name. Sequencing ends 1 residue short of the CDR3 end; the germline J gene provides the rest. V and J are TRBV5 and TRBJ1-2, with a tentative D call TRBD1 (6 bases). V was trimmed by 3 bases and J by 0 bases, leaving 11 bases between them. Germline loops: CDR1 LGHNA, CDR2 YNLKQL (reference sequence). The CDR3 sequence is 15 residues long. This CDR3 is CASSHPGTTNSDYTF. The CDR3 DNA, read in part, is TGTGCCAGCAGCCACCCCGGGACAACAAACTCCGACTACACC.

Points on this clone: Gene names are mouse gene names. The read falls 1 residue short of the CDR3 end, and the missing part is taken from the germline J gene. The chain carries TRBV5 and TRBJ2-4; D remains ambiguous. CDR3 length: 11 residues. The V and J ends lost 4 bases and 10 bases respectively, with 9 bases between them. CDR1 and CDR2 (germline): LGHNA, YNLKQL (reference sequence). The DNA read from the CDR3 is TGTGCCAGCAGCCCCTGCCTGGCCTTGTAC. It codes for CASSPCLALY. The complete CDR3 sequence is CASSPCLALYF.

To note about this clone: All gene names here are mouse names. The CDR3 extends 1 residue past the end of the read, so its final part is completed from the germline J gene. The V call is TRBV31, the J call TRBJ2-5; 13 nucleotides agree with TRBD2. Germline CDR1 reads GKSSPN; CDR2 reads SITVG. There are 15 residues in the CDR3. V shed 1 base, J shed 6 bases, and the junction held 4 bases outside the gene matches. CDR3 DNA, as far as it was read: TGTGCCTGGAGTCAGGACTGGGGGGGCCCGGACACCCAGTAC. This encodes CAWSQDWGGPDTQY. The entire CDR3 reads CAWSQDWGGPDTQYF.

As regards this clone: Mouse gene names apply. The CDR3 end falls 1 residue outside the read, so it is completed with the germline J gene. V gene TRBV3 combines with J gene TRBJ1-4; D might be TRBD1 (5 bases). CDR1 is SNHLY, CDR2 FYNGKV, per germline (reference sequence). Trimming stripped 2 bases from V and 0 bases from J, with 7 bases between. This CDR3 is 15 amino acids long. CDR3 protein: CASSLWGFSNERLFF. The covered CDR3 bases are TGTGCCAGCAGCTTATGGGGGTTTTCCAACGAAAGATTATTT.

By frequency in the sample, this clone is large. Here the gene names and germline are mouse. The missing CDR3 end, 1 residue past where the read stops, is filled in from the germline J gene. This sequence joins TRBV26 and TRBJ2-1, with D perhaps matching TRBD1 (6 bases). This CDR3 region has 14 residues. Trimming removed 4 bases from V and 1 base from J, with 8 bases in between. CDR1 is KGHPV and CDR2 is FQNQEV in the germline V gene (reference sequence). CDR3 protein: CASSPGTNYAEQFF. CDR3 DNA, as far as it was read: TGTGCCAGCAGTCCCGGGACAAACTATGCTGAGCAGTTC. Based on the CDR3 plus reference TRBV26 and TRBJ2-1, the full variable domain is NSKVIQTPRYLVKGQGQKAKMRCIPEKGHPVVFWYQQNKNNEFKFLINFQNQEVLQQIDMTEKRFSAECPSNSPCSLEIQSSEAGDSALYLCASSPGTNYAEQFFGPGTRLTVL.

As regards this clone: The gene names given are mouse names. The DNA ends 1 residue before the CDR3 does, and the rest of the CDR3 is filled in from the germline J gene. This chain connects TRBV26 to TRBJ2-5; D call uncertain. There are 11 residues in the CDR3. CDR1 is KGHPV, CDR2 FQNQEV, per germline (reference sequence). Trimming removed 3 bases at V and 3 bases at J, with 1 base between. The covered CDR3 bases are TGTGCCAGCAGTCTTCAAGACACCCAGTAC. Encoded protein: CASSLQDTQY. The CDR3 in its entirety is CASSLQDTQYF.

The sample holds a few counts of this clone. All gene names here are mouse names. Read data end 1 residue before the CDR3 end; the end is taken from the germline J gene. The chain employs TRBV26 and TRBJ2-5; 7 positions match TRBD2. V shed 4 bases and J 3 bases; nucleotides not matched to a gene: 4. There are 14 residues in the CDR3. In germline, CDR1 is KGHPV, CDR2 FQNQEV (reference sequence). CDR3 bases read: TGTGCCAGCAGTCCCCGACTGGGTCAAGACACCCAGTAC. This encodes CASSPRLGQDTQY. In full, the CDR3 is CASSPRLGQDTQYF. The full variable domain, rest sourced from reference TRBV26 and TRBJ2-5, is NSKVIQTPRYLVKGQGQKAKMRCIPEKGHPVVFWYQQNKNNEFKFLINFQNQEVLQQIDMTEKRFSAECPSNSPCSLEIQSSEAGDSALYLCASSPRLGQDTQYFGPGTRLLVL.

On this clone: The gene names here belong to mouse. The read terminates 1 residue ahead of where the CDR3 ends, so the germline J gene completes it. The chain carries TRBV2 and TRBJ2-5, with 9 bases that match TRBD2. V shed 3 bases, J shed 4 bases, and the junction held 2 bases outside the gene matches. CDR1 and CDR2 (germline): LGHNA, YSYQKL. The CDR3 extends over 14 amino acids. The part of the CDR3 DNA that was read is TGTGCCAGCAGCCAGCTGGGGGGGGAAGACACCCAGTAC. Encoded protein: CASSQLGGEDTQY. The entire CDR3 reads CASSQLGGEDTQYF.

This clone was counted a few times. The genes and germline here are from mouse. The read terminates 1 residue before the CDR3 end, so the remaining end is supplied by the germline J gene. In the same sample, other DNA sequences code for this CDR3. The chain employs TRBV26 and TRBJ2-5; D ambiguous. Germline V lookup: CDR1 KGHPV, CDR2 FQNQEV (reference sequence). Trimming cost V 3 bases and J 6 bases, with 4 bases left between them. The CDR3 length is 11 residues. CDR3 in amino acids: CASSLRDTQYF. The CDR3 DNA, read in part, is TGTGCCAGCAGTCTCAGGGACACCCAGTAC.

This clone is categorized as medium-sized (0.01 to 0.1%). The listed genes are named as in mouse. From the germline J gene comes the end of the CDR3, since the read stops 1 residue before it. This chain joins TRBV31 and TRBJ2-5, with 11 bases fitting TRBD1. The CDR3 is 14 amino acids. V was clipped by 1 base and J by 4 bases; unmatched bases: 1. The germline V gene has CDR1 GKSSPN and CDR2 SITVG. CDR3 DNA (partial): TGTGCCTGGAGTCCGGGACAGGGGGAAGACACCCAGTAC. Its translation is CAWSPGQGEDTQY. The CDR3 as a whole reads CAWSPGQGEDTQYF.

This clone ranks as large. Gene and germline names: mouse. Read data end 1 residue before the CDR3 end; the end is taken from the germline J gene. The chain has TRBV26 and TRBJ1-1; D is perhaps TRBD1 (6 bases). Trimming pared 2 bases from V and 0 bases from J, leaving 7 bases between. CDR3 size: 14 residues. The germline CDR1 and CDR2 sequences are KGHPV and FQNQEV (reference sequence). Partial CDR3 DNA: TGTGCCAGCAGTCTGGGGACAACAAACACAGAAGTCTTC. Protein product: CASSLGTTNTEVF. The full CDR3 is CASSLGTTNTEVFF. Drawing the rest from reference TRBV26 and TRBJ1-1, the complete variable domain is NSKVIQTPRYLVKGQGQKAKMRCIPEKGHPVVFWYQQNKNNEFKFLINFQNQEVLQQIDMTEKRFSAECPSNSPCSLEIQSSEAGDSALYLCASSLGTTNTEVFFGKGTRLTVV.

With respect to this clone: Genes and germline come from the mouse. The read falls 1 residue short of the CDR3 end, and the missing part is taken from the germline J gene. The V gene is TRBV26, the J gene TRBJ2-3; D is undetermined. Trimming took 5 bases from V and 3 from J, leaving 0 bases between them. The CDR3 consists of 10 residues. The germline gives CDR1 KGHPV, CDR2 FQNQEV (reference sequence). The sequenced CDR3 bases are TGTGCCAGCAGTGCAGAAACGCTGTAT. This translates into CASSAETLY. The entire CDR3 protein reads CASSAETLYF.